What follows are 10 T cell receptor beta chains derived from one specimen sequenced in a study of blood T cells in healthy people across ages. Using a J-beta primer mix together with a sample-barcoded 5' primer, a second PCR was run for roughly 7 to 11 cycles. TCRdb re-derived calls from the 5' RACE reads in MiXCR, one entry per CDR3 protein. The table has 800,000 or so distinct CDR3 sequences, 25% seen once. A further study also used this sample, focusing on T cells of mothers and their children.

The sequencing sample was made of blood. Receptors were obtained from a boy younger than 18 in good health.

V is TRBV5-1 and J is TRBJ2-5; D ambiguous. This CDR3 is 14 amino acids long. The germline V gene has CDR1 SGHRS and CDR2 YFSETQ. Trimming removed 0 bases from V and 3 bases from J, with 9 bases in between. For the CDR3, the DNA is TGCGCCAGCAGCTTGGATATTGGTGAAGAGACCCAGTACTTC. This encodes CASSLDIGEETQYF. The full variable domain, completed using reference TRBV5-1 and TRBJ2-5, is KAGVTQTPRYLIKTRGQQVTLSCSPISGHRSVSWYQQTPGQGLQFLFEYFSETQRNKGNFPGRFSGRQFSNSRSEMNVSTLELGDSALYLCASSLDIGEETQYFGPGTRLLVL.

This sequence joins TRBV9 and TRBJ1-2; D is unclear. The V end lost 4 bases, the J end lost 8 bases, and 18 bases lay between the germline ends. In germline, CDR1 is SGDLS, CDR2 YYNGEE. The CDR3 totals 14 residues. The CDR3, as DNA: TGTGCCAGCAGCTTAAGCTCTCAAAACGGGGGCTACACCTTC. Encoded protein: CASSLSSQNGGYTF.

This chain uses TRBV7-9 with TRBJ2-5; 8 bases are a match to TRBD2. There are 17 residues in the CDR3. V trimming: 1 base; J trimming: 0 bases; junction bases outside the gene matches: 7. Germline CDR1 is SEHNR and CDR2 is FQNEAQ (reference sequence). CDR3 sequence reads: CASSLDLSGGHQETQYF. Written as DNA, the CDR3 is TGTGCCAGCAGCTTAGATCTAAGCGGGGGACACCAAGAGACCCAGTACTTC.

The sample holds a few counts of this clonotype. The rearrangement links TRBV7-9 to TRBJ1-5, with D maybe TRBD1 (6 bases). V lost 4 bases, J lost 3 bases, and 16 bases lay in between. Looked up from germline, CDR1 is SEHNR and CDR2 is FQNEAQ (reference sequence). CDR3 length: 16 residues. As DNA, the CDR3 is TGTGCCAGCAGCTCAATCGACCCAGGGGACAATCAGCCCCAGCATTTT. As protein: CASSSIDPGDNQPQHF.

There are a few counts of this clonotype. The rearrangement uses TRBV29-1 and TRBJ2-7; tentative D call: TRBD2 (6 bases). Germline CDR1 is SQVTM and CDR2 is ANQGSEA. Trimming left V 6 bases short and J 0 bases short, with 9 bases between. The CDR3 runs 12 residues. This CDR3 is CSVVGLSYEQYF. The CDR3 bases are TGCAGCGTCGTGGGACTCTCCTACGAGCAGTACTTC.

The chain uses TRBV12-3 or TRBV12-4 and TRBJ1-4; no firm D call. V gave up 1 base and J gave up 14 bases, with 8 bases separating them. This CDR3 is built from 11 residues. This CDR3 is CASSLGRSLFF. As DNA, the CDR3 is TGTGCCAGCAGTTTAGGCAGGTCCCTGTTTTTT.

V usage is TRBV29-1 and J usage is TRBJ2-1; D ambiguous. The CDR3 extends over 12 amino acids. Deletions cut 3 bases from V and 15 bases from J, with 18 bases between. Germline-derived CDR1 and CDR2 are SQVTM and ANQGSEA. The CDR3 is CSVDRTDAWRFF. The CDR3 DNA sequence: TGCAGCGTTGACCGGACGGATGCTTGGCGGTTCTTC.

This clonotype was recorded a few times. The chain joins TRBV25-1 to TRBJ1-1; D is ambiguous. V was clipped by 2 bases and J by 0 bases, with 10 bases between them. The CDR3 runs to 15 residues. Germline CDR1 is MGHDK and CDR2 is SYGVNS. In DNA, the CDR3 is TGTGCCAGCAGTGAAAACGGCGGAATGAACACTGAAGCTTTCTTT. This sequence encodes CASSENGGMNTEAFF.

The gene calls are TRBV7-6 and TRBJ1-1, with D unresolved. CDR3 length: 15 amino acids. CDR1 and CDR2 from the germline V gene are SGHVS and FNYEAQ. V was cut by 0 bases and J by 0 bases, with 8 bases left in between. The CDR3 DNA reads TGTGCCAGCAGCTTAGCGAAGGGCTTGAACACTGAAGCTTTCTTT. It codes for CASSLAKGLNTEAFF.

This clonotype was detected a few times. The V gene is TRBV7-9, the J gene TRBJ1-2; D remains ambiguous. The CDR3 is 14 amino acids. Germline V lookup: CDR1 SEHNR, CDR2 FQNEAQ (reference sequence). Trimming shortened V by 1 base and J by 8 bases, and 14 bases separated the two germline ends. Here the CDR3 reads CASSLGAEFGGYTF. CDR3 DNA sequence: TGTGCCAGCAGCTTAGGTGCAGAATTCGGAGGCTACACCTTC.